Shown below are 12 T cell receptor beta chains from a single sample sequenced in a study of cytomegalovirus exposure and HLA in healthy donors. This table comes from immunoSEQ multiplex PCR, and its TCRdb copy is limited to in-frame clones, with some not included. Among about 150,000 clones listed, 80% to 95% were seen once. The sequenced sample was PBMCs. Receptors originate from a man between 18 and 35 years old in good health and CMV-seronegative.

The rearrangement links TRBV2 to TRBJ1-5, with 11 bases fitting TRBD1. CDR1 is SNHLY, CDR2 FYNNEI, per germline. CDR3 length: 17 residues. With 0 bases clipped from V and 6 bases from J, the junction kept 7 bases outside the gene matches. This CDR3 reads CASSEAGGQGAGQPQHF. Written as DNA, the CDR3 is TGTGCCAGCAGTGAAGCCGGAGGACAGGGGGCAGGTCAGCCCCAGCATTTT.

The V and J genes are TRBV27 and TRBJ2-3, with 8 bases identical to TRBD2. V dropped 5 bases and J dropped 1; count of bases not matched to a gene: 8. In germline, CDR1 is MNHEY, CDR2 SMNVEV (reference sequence). This CDR3 has 16 residues. Here the CDR3 reads CASSQRDGGGTDTQYF. DNA for the CDR3: TGTGCCAGCAGTCAACGCGACGGGGGGGGCACAGATACGCAGTATTTT.

The gene calls are TRBV5-1 and TRBJ1-2; D perhaps matches TRBD1 (5 bases). In germline, CDR1 is SGHRS, CDR2 YFSETQ. V was trimmed by 1 base and J by 4 bases, leaving 17 bases between them. The CDR3 is made up of 16 amino acids. The CDR3 loop reads CASSLSSGGVVYGYTF. Written as DNA, the CDR3 is TGCGCCAGCAGCTTGAGCAGCGGGGGGGTAGTCTATGGCTACACCTTC. The full variable domain, its missing parts supplied by reference TRBV5-1 and TRBJ1-2, is KAGVTQTPRYLIKTRGQQVTLSCSPISGHRSVSWYQQTPGQGLQFLFEYFSETQRNKGNFPGRFSGRQFSNSRSEMNVSTLELGDSALYLCASSLSSGGVVYGYTFGSGTRLTVV.

The chain has TRBV19 and TRBJ1-5; a weak D match, TRBD1 (5 bases). The CDR3 sequence is 14 residues long. Germline CDR1 and CDR2: LNHDA and SQIVND (reference sequence). Trimming cost V 7 bases and J 0 bases, with 10 bases left between them. CDR3 coding DNA: TGTGCCAGTAATGAAGGGGCTAGCAATCAGCCCCAGCATTTT. Translated, it gives CASNEGASNQPQHF.

The chain carries TRBV7-9 and TRBJ2-2, with 9 bases fitting TRBD1. The CDR3 runs to 13 residues. Germline V gives CDR1 SEHNR, CDR2 FQNEAQ (reference sequence). After removal of 8 bases from V and 6 bases from J, the junction contained 4 bases not matched to a gene. The CDR3 nucleotides are TGTGCCAGCGGGACAGGGATCGCCGGGGAGCTGTTTTTT. Translating it yields CASGTGIAGELFF.

The chain couples TRBV28 to TRBJ1-5, with a tentative D call TRBD1 (5 bases). Per the germline V gene, CDR1 is MDHEN and CDR2 is SYDVKM. Trimming shortened V by 1 base and J by 4 bases, and 8 bases separated the two germline ends. This CDR3 comprises 14 residues. The CDR3 region is CASSLYRYNQPQHF. As DNA, the CDR3 is TGTGCCAGCAGTTTATACAGGTATAATCAGCCCCAGCATTTT.

This clone came up once. V usage is TRBV11-3 and J usage is TRBJ2-2, with TRBD1 matching over 10 bases. The CDR3 length is 17 residues. Germline CDR1 reads SGHNT; CDR2 reads YENEEA. V shed 1 base, J shed 3 bases, and the junction held 5 bases outside the gene matches. The CDR3 DNA reads as TGTGCCAGCAGCTTAGCCTCGGGGACAGGGGACACCGGGGAGCTGTTTTTT. Its translation: CASSLASGTGDTGELFF.

V is TRBV7-2 and J is TRBJ1-2, with TRBD1 matching 8 bases. With V trimmed by 3 bases and J by 5 bases, 11 bases remained unmatched. From germline, CDR1 is SGHTA and CDR2 FQGNSA. This CDR3 spans 16 amino acids. The CDR3, as DNA: TGTGCCAGCAGCTTGGCATCGGACAGGGTCTGGTATGGCTACACCTTC. Its translation: CASSLASDRVWYGYTF.

Here the CDR3 DNA reads TGTGCCAGCAGCGTATGGGACAGGGGGCTGAGCACTGAAGCTTTCTTT. Translating gives CASSVWDRGLSTEAFF. The chain recombines TRBV9 with TRBJ1-1; 12 nucleotides line up with TRBD1. The CDR3 consists of 16 residues. Germline-derived CDR1 and CDR2 are SGDLS and YYNGEE. V lost 1 base to trimming and J lost 4 bases; unmatched junction nucleotides: 5.

The rearrangement joins TRBV19 to TRBJ2-3, with TRBD1 matching over 7 bases. The germline V gene encodes CDR1 LNHDA and CDR2 SQIVND (reference sequence). There are 15 residues in the CDR3. The trim removed 7 bases at V and 2 bases at J, leaving 9 bases unmatched. The CDR3 protein is CASTPHGTATDTQYF. For the CDR3, the DNA is TGTGCCAGTACCCCCCACGGGACAGCCACAGATACGCAGTATTTT. The whole variable domain, filled in from reference TRBV19 and TRBJ2-3, reads DGGITQSPKYLFRKEGQNVTLSCEQNLNHDAMYWYRQDPGQGLRLIYYSQIVNDFQKGDIAEGYSVSREKKESFPLTVTSAQKNPTAFYLCASTPHGTATDTQYFGPGTRLTVL.

This chain joins TRBV2 and TRBJ2-7; TRBD1 matches 8 bases. The ends lost 5 bases at V and 3 bases at J; junction bases unmatched: 9. Germline assignment: CDR1 SNHLY and CDR2 FYNNEI. This CDR3 is 15 amino acids long. The chain's CDR3 is CASSSPGQGGYEQYF. The CDR3 DNA reads as TGTGCCAGCAGTTCCCCCGGACAGGGCGGCTACGAGCAGTACTTC.

This chain links TRBV13 with TRBJ1-2; no firm D call. V was trimmed by 0 bases and J by 7 bases, leaving 12 bases between them. The CDR3 runs to 14 residues. Germline V gives CDR1 PRHDT, CDR2 FYEKMQ (reference sequence). For the CDR3, the DNA is TGTGCCAGCAGCTTAGGCCATGGTGGGCTTGGCTACACCTTC. Its translation is CASSLGHGGLGYTF.